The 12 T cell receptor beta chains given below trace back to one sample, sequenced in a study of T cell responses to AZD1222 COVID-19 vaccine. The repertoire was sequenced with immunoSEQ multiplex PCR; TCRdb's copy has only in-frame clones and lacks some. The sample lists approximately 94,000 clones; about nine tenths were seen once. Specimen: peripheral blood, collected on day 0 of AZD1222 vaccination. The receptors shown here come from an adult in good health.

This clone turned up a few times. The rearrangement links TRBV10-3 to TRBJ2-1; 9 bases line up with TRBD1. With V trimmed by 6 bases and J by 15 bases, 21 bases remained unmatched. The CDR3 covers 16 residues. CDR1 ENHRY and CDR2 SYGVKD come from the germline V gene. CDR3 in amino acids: CAISDRGSGNSQDLFF. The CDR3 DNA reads TGTGCCATCAGCGACAGGGGGAGCGGGAATAGCCAGGATTTGTTCTTC.

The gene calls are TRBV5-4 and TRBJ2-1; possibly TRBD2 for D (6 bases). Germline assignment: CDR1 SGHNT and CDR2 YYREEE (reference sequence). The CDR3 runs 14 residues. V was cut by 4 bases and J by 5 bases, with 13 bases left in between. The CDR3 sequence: CASSPGDANNEQFF. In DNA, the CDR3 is TGTGCCAGCAGCCCGGGAGACGCAAACAATGAGCAGTTCTTC. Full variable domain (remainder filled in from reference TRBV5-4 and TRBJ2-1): ETGVTQSPTHLIKTRGQQVTLRCSSQSGHNTVSWYQQALGQGPQFIFQYYREEENGRGNFPPRFSGLQFPNYSSELNVNALELDDSALYLCASSPGDANNEQFFGPGTRLTVL.

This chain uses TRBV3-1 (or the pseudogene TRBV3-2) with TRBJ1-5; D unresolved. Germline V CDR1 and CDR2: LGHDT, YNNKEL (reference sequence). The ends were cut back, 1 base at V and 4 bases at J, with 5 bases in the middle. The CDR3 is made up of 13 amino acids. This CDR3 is CASSQGRNQPQHF. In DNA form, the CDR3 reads TGTGCCAGCAGCCAAGGCAGAAATCAGCCCCAGCATTTT.

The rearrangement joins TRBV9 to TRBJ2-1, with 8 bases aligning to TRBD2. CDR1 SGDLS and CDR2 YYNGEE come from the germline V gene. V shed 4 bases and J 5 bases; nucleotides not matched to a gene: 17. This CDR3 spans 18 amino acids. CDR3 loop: CASSPSYFSGVTNNEQFF. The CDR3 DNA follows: TGTGCCAGCAGCCCATCCTATTTTAGCGGGGTTACCAACAATGAGCAGTTCTTC.

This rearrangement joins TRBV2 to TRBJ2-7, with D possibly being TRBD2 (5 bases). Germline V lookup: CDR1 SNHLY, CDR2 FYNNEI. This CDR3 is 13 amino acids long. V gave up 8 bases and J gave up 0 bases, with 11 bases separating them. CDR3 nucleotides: TGTGCCAGCTTCAGCGGAATCTCCTACGAGCAGTACTTC. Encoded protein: CASFSGISYEQYF.

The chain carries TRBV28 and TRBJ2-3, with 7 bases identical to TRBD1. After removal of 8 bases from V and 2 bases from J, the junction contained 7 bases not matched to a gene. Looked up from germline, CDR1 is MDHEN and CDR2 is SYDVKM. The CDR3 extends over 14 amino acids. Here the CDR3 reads CASLRGGHTDTQYF. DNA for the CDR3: TGTGCCAGCCTTAGAGGGGGCCACACAGATACGCAGTATTTT. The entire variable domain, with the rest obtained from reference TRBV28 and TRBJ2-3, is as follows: DVKVTQSSRYLVKRTGEKVFLECVQDMDHENMFWYRQDPGLGLRLIYFSYDVKMKEKGDIPEGYSVSREKKERFSLILESASTNQTSMYLCASLRGGHTDTQYFGPGTRLTVL.

The CDR3 DNA is TGTGCCAGCAGTTTTAAGGGGCCCTACTCCTACGAGCAGTACTTC. Translated, it gives CASSFKGPYSYEQYF. The V and J genes are TRBV27 and TRBJ2-7; TRBD1 is a possible D gene (5 bases). The CDR3 has 15 amino acids. The germline CDR1 and CDR2 sequences are MNHEY and SMNVEV (reference sequence). V was pared by 3 bases and J by 0 bases, with 12 bases between.

CDR3: CASSHGVSGANVLTF. The CDR3, as DNA: TGTGCCAGCAGCCATGGGGTCTCTGGGGCCAACGTCCTGACTTTC. V usage is TRBV3-1 (or the pseudogene TRBV3-2) and J usage is TRBJ2-6; D gene unclear. CDR3 length: 15 amino acids. The V gene's germline CDR1 is LGHDT and CDR2 YNNKEL (reference sequence). With 3 bases removed from V and 0 bases from J, the gap between germline ends came to 6 bases.

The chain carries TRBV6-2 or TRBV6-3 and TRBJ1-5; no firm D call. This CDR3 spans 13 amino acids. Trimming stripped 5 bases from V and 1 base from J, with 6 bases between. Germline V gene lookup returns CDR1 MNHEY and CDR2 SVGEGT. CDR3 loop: CASSLRSNQPQHF. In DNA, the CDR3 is TGTGCCAGCAGTCTGCGGAGCAATCAGCCCCAGCATTTT.

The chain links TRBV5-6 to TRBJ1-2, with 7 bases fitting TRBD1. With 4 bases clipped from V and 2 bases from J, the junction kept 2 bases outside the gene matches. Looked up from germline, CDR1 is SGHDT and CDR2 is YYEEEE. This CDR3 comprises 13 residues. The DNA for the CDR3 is TGTGCCAGCAGCAGGGGACAGAACTATGGCTACACCTTC. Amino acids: CASSRGQNYGYTF.

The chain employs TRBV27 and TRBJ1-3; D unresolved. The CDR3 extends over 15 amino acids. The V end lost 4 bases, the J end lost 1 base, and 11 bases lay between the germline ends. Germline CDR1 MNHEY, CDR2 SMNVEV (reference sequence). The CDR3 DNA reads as TGTGCCAGCAGTTCTGCTGGGTATTCTGGAAACACCATATATTTT. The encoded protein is CASSSAGYSGNTIYF.

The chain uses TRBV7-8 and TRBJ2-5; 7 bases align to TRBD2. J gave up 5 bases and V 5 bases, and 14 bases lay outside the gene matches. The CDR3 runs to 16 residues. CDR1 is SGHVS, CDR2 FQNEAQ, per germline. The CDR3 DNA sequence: TGTGCCAGCAGCAAAGGCCTAGCGGCTACCCTCGAGACCCAGTACTTC. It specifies CASSKGLAATLETQYF.